This T cell receptor (beta chain) derives from a study of T cell repertoires in cytomegalovirus infection. Across the study: It was recently identified HLA-C-restricted and well-studied HLA-B-restricted CMV epitopes that the study used. Public TCR beta signatures marked donors with CMV infection and the matching HLA. General study points: Summed frequency of shared TCR beta families picked out CMV carriers who also had the relevant HLA. The ex vivo response was dominated by HLA-C-restricted CMV-specific TCR beta clonotypes.

TCRdb analysed the reads with MiXCR anew, one entry per CDR3 protein. The sample holds approximately 600,000 distinct CDR3 sequences, 35% to 50% seen once. As for this clonotype: The antigen remains unidentified.

The sample here was cultured PBMCs, taken from culture after CMV antigen stimulation. This receptor was obtained from a human donor in good health (CMV status not recorded). Some clones in this sample may be carry-over from other donors' samples.

The CDR3 sequence is CAIRSGGTYEQYF. CDR3 bases: TGTGCCATCCGCTCAGGGGGCACATACGAGCAGTACTTC. The rearrangement links TRBV7-9 to TRBJ2-7; TRBD1 matches at 8 bases. The CDR3 length is 13 residues. After removal of 10 bases from V and 4 bases from J, the junction contained 9 bases not matched to a gene. Germline CDR1 reads SEHNR; CDR2 reads FQNEAQ (reference sequence).